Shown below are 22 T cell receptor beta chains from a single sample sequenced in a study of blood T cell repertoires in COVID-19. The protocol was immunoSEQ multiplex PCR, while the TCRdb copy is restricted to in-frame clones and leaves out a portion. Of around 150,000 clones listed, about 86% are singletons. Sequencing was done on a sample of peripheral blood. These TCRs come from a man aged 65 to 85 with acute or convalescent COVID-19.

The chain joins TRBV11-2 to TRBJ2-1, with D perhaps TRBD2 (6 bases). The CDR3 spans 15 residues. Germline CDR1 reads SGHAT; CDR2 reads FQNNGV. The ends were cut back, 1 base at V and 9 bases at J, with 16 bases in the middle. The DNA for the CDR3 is TGTGCCAGCAGCTTAGTTCGGGAGAGGAATAGTGAGCAGTTCTTC. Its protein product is CASSLVRERNSEQFF. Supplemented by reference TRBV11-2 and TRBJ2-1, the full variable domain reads EAGVAQSPRYKIIEKRQSVAFWCNPISGHATLYWYQQILGQGPKLLIQFQNNGVVDDSQLPKDRFSAERLKGVDSTLKIQPAKLEDSAVYLCASSLVRERNSEQFFGPGTRLTVL.

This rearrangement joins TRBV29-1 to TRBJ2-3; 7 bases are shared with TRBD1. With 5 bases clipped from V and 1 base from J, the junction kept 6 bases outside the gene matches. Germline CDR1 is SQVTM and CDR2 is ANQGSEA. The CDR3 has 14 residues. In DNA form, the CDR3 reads TGCAGCGTTAGGGATGGGACAGGCACAGATACGCAGTATTTT. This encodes CSVRDGTGTDTQYF.

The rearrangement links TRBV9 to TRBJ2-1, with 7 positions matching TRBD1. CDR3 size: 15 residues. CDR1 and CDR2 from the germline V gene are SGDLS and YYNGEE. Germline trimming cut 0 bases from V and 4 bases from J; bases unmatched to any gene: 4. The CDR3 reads CASSVARGLYNEQFF. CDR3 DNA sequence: TGTGCCAGCAGCGTAGCTAGGGGGCTTTACAATGAGCAGTTCTTC.

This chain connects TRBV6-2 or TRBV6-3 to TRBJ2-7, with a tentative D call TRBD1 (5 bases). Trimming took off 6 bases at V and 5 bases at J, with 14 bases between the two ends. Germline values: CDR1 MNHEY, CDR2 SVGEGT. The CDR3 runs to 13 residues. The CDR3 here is CASRYPPGNEQYF. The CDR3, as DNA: TGTGCCAGCAGATACCCTCCAGGGAACGAGCAGTACTTC.

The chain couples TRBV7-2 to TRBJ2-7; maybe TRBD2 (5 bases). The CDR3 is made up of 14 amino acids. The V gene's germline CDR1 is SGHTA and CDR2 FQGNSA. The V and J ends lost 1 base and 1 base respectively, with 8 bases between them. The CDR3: CASSLVTGSYEQYF. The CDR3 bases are TGTGCCAGCAGCTTAGTCACGGGGTCCTACGAGCAGTACTTC.

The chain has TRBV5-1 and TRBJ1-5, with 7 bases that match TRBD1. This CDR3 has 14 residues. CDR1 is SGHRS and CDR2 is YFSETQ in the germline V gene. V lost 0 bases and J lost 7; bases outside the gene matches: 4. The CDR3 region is CASSLETGAQPQHF. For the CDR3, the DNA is TGCGCCAGCAGCTTGGAAACAGGGGCACAGCCCCAGCATTTT.

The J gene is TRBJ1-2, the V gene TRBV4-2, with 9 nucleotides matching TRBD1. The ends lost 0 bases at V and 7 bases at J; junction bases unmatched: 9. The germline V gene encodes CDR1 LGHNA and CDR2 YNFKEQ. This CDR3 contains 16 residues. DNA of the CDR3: TGTGCCAGCAGCCAAGAGCCGCGGACAGGGGCTTTTGGCTACACCTTC. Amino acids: CASSQEPRTGAFGYTF.

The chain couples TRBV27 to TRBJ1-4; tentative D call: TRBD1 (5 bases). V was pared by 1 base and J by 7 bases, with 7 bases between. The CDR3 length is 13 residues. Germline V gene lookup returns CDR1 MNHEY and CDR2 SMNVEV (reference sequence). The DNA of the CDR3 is TGTGCCAGCAGTTTATGGGGGGGTGAAAAACTGTTTTTT. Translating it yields CASSLWGGEKLFF.

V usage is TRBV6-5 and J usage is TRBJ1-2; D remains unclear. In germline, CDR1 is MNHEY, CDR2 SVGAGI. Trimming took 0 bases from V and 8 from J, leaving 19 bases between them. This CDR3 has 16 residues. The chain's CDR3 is CASSYSNTRAGLGYTF. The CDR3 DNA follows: TGTGCCAGCAGTTACTCGAACACACGCGCAGGTCTGGGCTACACCTTC.

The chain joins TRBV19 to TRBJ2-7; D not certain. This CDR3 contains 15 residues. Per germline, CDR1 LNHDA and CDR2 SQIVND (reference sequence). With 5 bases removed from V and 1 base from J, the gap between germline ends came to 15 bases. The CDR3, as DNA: TGTGCCAGTAGTGCCCGACACCAGGTTTCCTACGAGCAGTACTTC. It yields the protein CASSARHQVSYEQYF.

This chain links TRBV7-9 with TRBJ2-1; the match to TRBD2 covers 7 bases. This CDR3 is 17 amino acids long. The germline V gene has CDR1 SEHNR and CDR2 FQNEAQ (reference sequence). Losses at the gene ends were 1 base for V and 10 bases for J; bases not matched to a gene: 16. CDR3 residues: CASSLVSGGSSRKEQFF. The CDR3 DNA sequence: TGTGCCAGCAGCTTAGTATCGGGCGGGAGCTCAAGGAAGGAGCAGTTCTTC.

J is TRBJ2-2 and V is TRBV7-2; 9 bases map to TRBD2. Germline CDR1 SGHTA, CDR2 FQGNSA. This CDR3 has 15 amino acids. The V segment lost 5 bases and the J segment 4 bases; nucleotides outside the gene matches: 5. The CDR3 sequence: CASSAGLAATGELFF. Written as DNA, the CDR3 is TGTGCCAGCAGCGCGGGACTAGCTGCCACCGGGGAGCTGTTTTTT.

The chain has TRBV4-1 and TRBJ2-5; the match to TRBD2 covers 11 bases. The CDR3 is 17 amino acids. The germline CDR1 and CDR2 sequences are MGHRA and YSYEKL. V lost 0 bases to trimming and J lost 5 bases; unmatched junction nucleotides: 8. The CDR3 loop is CASSQEETSGSRETQYF. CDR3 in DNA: TGCGCCAGCAGCCAAGAAGAAACTAGCGGGAGTCGGGAGACCCAGTACTTC.

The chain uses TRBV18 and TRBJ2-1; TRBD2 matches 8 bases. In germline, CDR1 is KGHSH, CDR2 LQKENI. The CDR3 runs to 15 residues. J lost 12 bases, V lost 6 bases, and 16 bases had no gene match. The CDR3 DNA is TGTGCCAGCTCGAACGGACTTAGCGGGAACTTCGGGCAGTTCTTC. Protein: CASSNGLSGNFGQFF.

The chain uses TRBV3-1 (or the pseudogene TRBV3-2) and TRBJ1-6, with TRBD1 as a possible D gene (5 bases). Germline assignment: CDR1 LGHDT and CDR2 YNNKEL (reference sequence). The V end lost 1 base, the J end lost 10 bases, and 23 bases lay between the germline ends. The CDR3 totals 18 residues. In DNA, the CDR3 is TGTGCCAGCAGCCAAGGAATTCAAGGGGCGACCGTGGGGTCACCCCTCCACTTT. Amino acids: CASSQGIQGATVGSPLHF.

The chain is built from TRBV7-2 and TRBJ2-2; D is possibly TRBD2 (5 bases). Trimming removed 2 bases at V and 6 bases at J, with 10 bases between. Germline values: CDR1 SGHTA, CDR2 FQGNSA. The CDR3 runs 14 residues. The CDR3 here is CASSLLRVAGELFF. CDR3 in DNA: TGTGCCAGCAGCTTATTGAGGGTAGCCGGGGAGCTGTTTTTT.

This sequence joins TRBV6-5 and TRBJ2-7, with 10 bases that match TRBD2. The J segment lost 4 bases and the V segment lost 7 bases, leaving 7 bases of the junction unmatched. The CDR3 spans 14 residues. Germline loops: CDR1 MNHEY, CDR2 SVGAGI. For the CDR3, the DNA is TGTGCCAGCACAACCGGGACTAGCGTATACGAGCAGTACTTC. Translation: CASTTGTSVYEQYF.

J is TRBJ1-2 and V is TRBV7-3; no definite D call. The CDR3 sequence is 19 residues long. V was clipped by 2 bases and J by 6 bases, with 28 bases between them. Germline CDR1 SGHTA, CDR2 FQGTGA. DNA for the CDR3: TGTGCCAGCAGCTTAGTCGAAGGAGGCAGGCAGCACCCCGAAAATGGCTACACCTTC. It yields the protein CASSLVEGGRQHPENGYTF.

This CDR3 reads CASSLGGDFGKLFF. Written as DNA, the CDR3 is TGTGCCAGCAGCTTAGGAGGGGACTTTGGAAAACTGTTTTTT. This rearrangement joins TRBV7-9 to TRBJ1-4; TRBD1 might be the D (5 bases). The CDR3 consists of 14 residues. Germline CDR1 reads SEHNR; CDR2 reads FQNEAQ (reference sequence). V lost 1 base, J lost 10 bases, and 13 bases lay in between.

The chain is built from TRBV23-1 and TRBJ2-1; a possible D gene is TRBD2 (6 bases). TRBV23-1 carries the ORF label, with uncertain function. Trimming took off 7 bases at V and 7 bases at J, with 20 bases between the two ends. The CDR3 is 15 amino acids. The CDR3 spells CASIGLREKVNEQFF. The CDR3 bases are TGCGCCAGCATTGGTCTTCGGGAGAAGGTAAATGAGCAGTTCTTC.

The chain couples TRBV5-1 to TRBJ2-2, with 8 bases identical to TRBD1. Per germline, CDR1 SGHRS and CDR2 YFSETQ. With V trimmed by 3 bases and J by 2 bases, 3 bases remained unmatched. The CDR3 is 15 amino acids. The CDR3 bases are TGCGCCAGCAGCTCGGACAGGGACAACACCGGGGAGCTGTTTTTT. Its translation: CASSSDRDNTGELFF. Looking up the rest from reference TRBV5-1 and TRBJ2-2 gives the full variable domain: KAGVTQTPRYLIKTRGQQVTLSCSPISGHRSVSWYQQTPGQGLQFLFEYFSETQRNKGNFPGRFSGRQFSNSRSEMNVSTLELGDSALYLCASSSDRDNTGELFFGEGSRLTVL.

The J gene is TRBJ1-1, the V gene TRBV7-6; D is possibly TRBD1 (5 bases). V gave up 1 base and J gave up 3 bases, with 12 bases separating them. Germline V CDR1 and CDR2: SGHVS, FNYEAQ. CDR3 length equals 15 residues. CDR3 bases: TGTGCCAGCAGCTTAGACTGGGGGGTGGACACTGAAGCTTTCTTT. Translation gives CASSLDWGVDTEAFF.